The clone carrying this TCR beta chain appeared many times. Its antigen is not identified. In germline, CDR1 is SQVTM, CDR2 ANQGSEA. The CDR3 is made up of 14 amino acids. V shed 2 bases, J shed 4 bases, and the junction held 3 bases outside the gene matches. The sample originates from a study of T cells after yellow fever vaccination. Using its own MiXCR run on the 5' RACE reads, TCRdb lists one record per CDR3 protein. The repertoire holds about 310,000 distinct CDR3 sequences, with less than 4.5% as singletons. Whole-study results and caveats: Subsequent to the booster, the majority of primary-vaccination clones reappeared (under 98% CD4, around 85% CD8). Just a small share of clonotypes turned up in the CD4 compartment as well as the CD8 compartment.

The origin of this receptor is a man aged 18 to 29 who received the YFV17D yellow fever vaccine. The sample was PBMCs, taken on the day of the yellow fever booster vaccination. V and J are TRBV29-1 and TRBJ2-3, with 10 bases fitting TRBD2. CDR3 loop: CSVESSGGADTQYF. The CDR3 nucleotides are TGCAGCGTTGAATCCAGCGGGGGGGCAGATACGCAGTATTTT.